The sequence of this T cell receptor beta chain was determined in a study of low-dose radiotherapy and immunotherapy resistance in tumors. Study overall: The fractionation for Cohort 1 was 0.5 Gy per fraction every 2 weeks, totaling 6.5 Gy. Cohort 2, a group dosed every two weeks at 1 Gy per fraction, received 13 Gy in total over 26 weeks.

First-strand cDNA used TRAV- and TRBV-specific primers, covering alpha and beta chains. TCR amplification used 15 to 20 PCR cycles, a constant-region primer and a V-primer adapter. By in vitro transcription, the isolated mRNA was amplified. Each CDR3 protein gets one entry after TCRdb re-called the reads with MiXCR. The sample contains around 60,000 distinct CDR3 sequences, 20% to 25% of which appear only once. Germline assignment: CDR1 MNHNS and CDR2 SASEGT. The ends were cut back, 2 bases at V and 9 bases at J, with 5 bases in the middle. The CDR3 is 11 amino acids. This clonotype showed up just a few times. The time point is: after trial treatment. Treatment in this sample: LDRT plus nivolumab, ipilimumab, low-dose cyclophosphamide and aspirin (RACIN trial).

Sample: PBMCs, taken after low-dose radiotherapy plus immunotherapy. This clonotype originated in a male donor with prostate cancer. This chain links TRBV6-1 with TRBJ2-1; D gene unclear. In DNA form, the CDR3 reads TGTGCCAGCAGTGAATCTGGTGAGCAGTTCTTC. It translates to CASSESGEQFF.